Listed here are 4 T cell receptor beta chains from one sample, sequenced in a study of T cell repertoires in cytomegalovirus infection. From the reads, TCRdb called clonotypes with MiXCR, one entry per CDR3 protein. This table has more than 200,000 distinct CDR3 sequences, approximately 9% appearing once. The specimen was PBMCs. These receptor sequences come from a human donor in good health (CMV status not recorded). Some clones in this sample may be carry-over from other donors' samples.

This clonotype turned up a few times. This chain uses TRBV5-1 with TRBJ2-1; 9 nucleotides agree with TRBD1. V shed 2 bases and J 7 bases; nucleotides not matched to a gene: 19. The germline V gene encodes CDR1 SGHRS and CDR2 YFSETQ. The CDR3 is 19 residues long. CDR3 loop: CASSFRPPPRTGVRNEQFF. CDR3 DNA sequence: TGCGCCAGCAGCTTTCGCCCCCCTCCCCGGACAGGGGTCAGAAATGAGCAGTTCTTC.

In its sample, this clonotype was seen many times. This CDR3 reads CASSLDRAGSYEQYF. The CDR3 DNA follows: TGTGCCAGCAGCTTAGACAGGGCGGGCTCCTACGAGCAGTACTTC. The chain joins TRBV7-2 to TRBJ2-7, with a tentative D call TRBD1 (6 bases). CDR3 length equals 15 residues. Germline CDR1 is SGHTA and CDR2 is FQGNSA. V shed 1 base and J shed 0 bases, with 10 bases lying between them.

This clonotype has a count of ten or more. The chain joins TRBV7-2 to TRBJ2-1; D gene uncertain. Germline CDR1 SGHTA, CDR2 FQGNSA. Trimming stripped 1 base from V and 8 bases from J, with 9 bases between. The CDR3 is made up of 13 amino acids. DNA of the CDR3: TGTGCCAGCAGCTTAGAGCCCGGATATGAGCAGTTCTTC. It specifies CASSLEPGYEQFF.

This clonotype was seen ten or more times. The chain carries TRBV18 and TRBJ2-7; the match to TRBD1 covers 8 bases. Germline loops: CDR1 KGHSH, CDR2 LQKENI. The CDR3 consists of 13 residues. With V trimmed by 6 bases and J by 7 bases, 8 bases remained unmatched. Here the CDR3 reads CASSFGQGREQYF. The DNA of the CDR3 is TGTGCCAGCTCTTTCGGACAGGGCCGGGAGCAGTACTTC. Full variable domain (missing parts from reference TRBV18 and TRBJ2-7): NAGVMQNPRHLVRRRGQEARLRCSPMKGHSHVYWYRQLPEEGLKFMVYLQKENIIDESGMPKERFSAEFPKEGPSILRIQQVVRGDSAAYFCASSFGQGREQYFGPGTRLTVT.